Below are 12 T cell receptor beta chains sequenced from a single sample in a study of cytomegalovirus exposure and HLA in healthy donors. Use of 60 Vbeta and 13 Jbeta primers characterized the PCR. Clones were read by immunoSEQ multiplex PCR, and TCRdb kept only the in-frame ones, dropping some. Of approximately 170,000 clones in the sample, approximately 80% were seen once. Sequences were obtained from PBMCs. These TCRs come from a man between 18 and 35 years old in good health and CMV-seropositive.

This clone appeared a single time. The V call is TRBV29-1, the J call TRBJ2-1; 7 bases match TRBD1. V dropped 3 bases and J dropped 0; count of bases not matched to a gene: 11. The germline V gene encodes CDR1 SQVTM and CDR2 ANQGSEA. This CDR3 comprises 17 residues. The chain's CDR3 is CSVEGPDRVDSYNEQFF. DNA of the CDR3: TGCAGCGTTGAGGGCCCCGACAGGGTAGACTCCTACAATGAGCAGTTCTTC.

This clone is labeled medium-sized. The chain combines TRBV20-1 with TRBJ1-2, with unresolved D. The CDR3 covers 10 residues. Germline loops: CDR1 DFQATT, CDR2 SNEGSKA (reference sequence). V lost 8 bases, J lost 7 bases, and 11 bases lay in between. The CDR3 DNA follows: TGCAGTCCACACGAGGGTGGCTACACCTTC. It is translated as CSPHEGGYTF.

The rearrangement links TRBV6-1 to TRBJ1-1; the D gene is possibly TRBD1 (5 bases). Trimming shortened V by 6 bases and J by 2 bases, and 16 bases separated the two germline ends. CDR1 is MNHNS and CDR2 is SASEGT in the germline V gene. The length of the CDR3 is 15 residues. CDR3 sequence: CASRKLSRVNTEAFF. The CDR3 nucleotides read TGTGCCAGCAGGAAGCTGAGCAGGGTAAACACTGAAGCTTTCTTT.

This sequence joins TRBV15 and TRBJ2-2, with a weak D call TRBD1 (5 bases). The CDR3 totals 15 residues. The germline V gene encodes CDR1 LNHNV and CDR2 YYDKDF (reference sequence). V was pared by 3 bases and J by 2 bases, with 10 bases between. This chain's CDR3 is CATSSLDINTGELFF. In DNA, the CDR3 is TGTGCCACCAGCAGCTTGGACATTAACACCGGGGAGCTGTTTTTT. Using reference TRBV15 and TRBJ2-2 for the parts outside the CDR3, the full variable domain is DAMVIQNPRYQVTQFGKPVTLSCSQTLNHNVMYWYQQKSSQAPKLLFHYYDKDFNNEADTPDNFQSRRPNTSFCFLDIRSPGLGDTAMYLCATSSLDINTGELFFGEGSRLTVL.

This clone was detected only once. The V call is TRBV7-9, the J call TRBJ1-1; D not resolved. CDR1 is SEHNR and CDR2 is FQNEAQ in the germline V gene (reference sequence). This CDR3 is built from 14 residues. V dropped 3 bases and J dropped 4 bases, with 12 bases sitting between them. Here the CDR3 DNA reads TGTGCCAGCAGCTTGGGAAGGGAGAGCACTGAAGCTTTCTTT. This gives the protein CASSLGRESTEAFF.

Here the CDR3 DNA reads TGTGCCTGGACTTCCGGTGAGCAGTTCTTC. This codes for CAWTSGEQFF. The chain employs TRBV30 and TRBJ2-1; D is uncertain. Germline values: CDR1 GTSNPN, CDR2 SVGIG (reference sequence). The CDR3 length is 10 residues. V was shortened by 4 bases and J by 9 bases, with 7 bases between the two germline ends. The variable domain in full, with the rest retrieved from reference TRBV30 and TRBJ2-1, is SQTIHQWPATLVQPVGSPLSLECTVEGTSNPNLYWYRQAAGRGLQLLFYSVGIGQISSEVPQNLSASRPQDRQFILSSKKLLLSDSGFYLCAWTSGEQFFGPGTRLTVL.

A few counts support this clone. The chain couples TRBV5-6 to TRBJ2-7, with D perhaps matching TRBD2 (6 bases). V lost 7 bases to trimming and J lost 0 bases, with 20 bases between them. This CDR3 is 16 amino acids long. Germline CDR1 and CDR2: SGHDT and YYEEEE. The CDR3 loop reads CASANWRGLSSYEQYF. The CDR3 DNA follows: TGTGCCAGCGCCAACTGGAGGGGTCTAAGCTCCTACGAGCAGTACTTC.

The chain employs TRBV4-1 and TRBJ1-3, with D maybe TRBD1 (6 bases). V gave up 5 bases and J gave up 2 bases, with 10 bases separating them. CDR3 size: 14 residues. CDR1 and CDR2 from the germline V gene are MGHRA and YSYEKL. The chain's CDR3 is CASSRGGTGNTIYF. The CDR3 bases are TGCGCCAGCAGCAGGGGGGGAACTGGAAACACCATATATTTT.

V usage is TRBV5-6 and J usage is TRBJ1-5; TRBD1 might be the D (6 bases). V lost 3 bases and J 1 base, leaving 17 bases between the germline ends. The CDR3 totals 17 residues. Germline V gene lookup returns CDR1 SGHDT and CDR2 YYEEEE. CDR3 nucleotide sequence: TGTGCCAGCAGCTCGGCAGGGGCAGGTGGCAGCAATCAGCCCCAGCATTTT. Protein: CASSSAGAGGSNQPQHF.

This chain links TRBV13 with TRBJ2-2, with D uncertain. The germline V gene has CDR1 PRHDT and CDR2 FYEKMQ (reference sequence). The CDR3 consists of 12 residues. V was pared by 5 bases and J by 6 bases, with 7 bases between. The CDR3 DNA reads TGTGCCAGCAGCAAGCGTGCCGGGGAGCTGTTTTTT. Encoded protein: CASSKRAGELFF.

This chain joins TRBV5-4 and TRBJ1-3, with D possibly TRBD1 on 5 matching bases. V dropped 3 bases and J dropped 1 base, with 11 bases sitting between them. CDR3 length: 15 residues. Germline assignment: CDR1 SGHNT and CDR2 YYREEE (reference sequence). The CDR3 region has the DNA TGTGCCAGCAGCTGGGACGGGAGGTCTGGAAACACCATATATTTT. As protein: CASSWDGRSGNTIYF.

CDR3 loop: CASSAHSGGTRETQYF. CDR3 DNA: TGTGCCAGCAGCGCTCATAGTGGGGGGACCCGAGAGACCCAGTACTTC. V gene TRBV9 combines with J gene TRBJ2-5; D is possibly TRBD2 (6 bases). V lost 3 bases, J lost 4 bases, and 19 bases lay in between. Germline V gene sequence: CDR1 SGDLS, CDR2 YYNGEE. The CDR3 extends over 16 amino acids.